This TCR beta chain was profiled in a study of blood T cell repertoires in COVID-19 (dated by TCRdb to 2020 to 2021). Study-level background: Samples covering the acute and convalescent phases of COVID-19 were provided by collaborators in the United States, Italy and Spain. The repertoires were made available in a free public database intended to serve as a resource for research on the immune response to SARS-CoV-2. Nearly every sample came with metadata listing a de-identified subject ID, COVID-19 status, age in years and sex. Subjects who had been exposed to COVID-19, were actively infected with it, or had recovered from it provided the deeply sampled blood TCRbeta repertoires that made up the dataset. Samples were obtained from the ongoing ImmuneRACE study (first 160 participants) and from 1,254 subjects provided by 6 global collaborators. Where available, HLA class I and class II types were taken from metadata supplied by the sample provider and were not determined by assay-based typing. The prospective study material was composed of cDNA or gDNA derived from T cells, B-cell-depleted T cells, or PBMCs.

TCRbeta CDR3 regions were amplified from genomic DNA using the immunoSEQ Assay, a bias-controlled multiplex PCR. The study's processing was this. Nucleated cell counts per sample were estimated from amplification of reference gene primers within the assay. To quantify the absolute abundance of each unique TCRbeta CDR3 rearrangement, sequence reads were collapsed and filtered. For each sample, productive Simpson clonality was calculated as the square root of Simpson's diversity index over productive rearrangements. Held by TCRdb, this immuneACCESS table contains in-frame sequences only and omits some clones. Under half of the omission traces to an unresolved V gene where checked; the cause of the rest is unknown. V and J calls and clone size are as listed in that table; D and trimming were resolved from the DNA. The sample profile shows around 310,000 clones; around 91% of them were found once. 1% of the sample rests with the top ten.

One collaborating source in Seattle enrolled patients during active infection and followed them longitudinally through the course of disease. Whole blood was collected in K2EDTA tubes by collaborating institutions according to the institutions' own protocols. For TCRbeta analysis, collaborators shipped samples in one of three forms: frozen whole blood, isolated PBMCs, or DNA extracted from either of those sample types. Study-wide conclusions, independent of this receptor: Clinical and demographic metadata were provided uncurated, with the amount varying by source and participant.

V was cut back by 5 bases and J by 8 bases, leaving a gap of 12 bases between them. From cysteine to phenylalanine, the CDR3 is 11 amino acids long. Kept here is only the CDR3 DNA, which spans 33 bases and is read in frame from base 1. For CDR1 and CDR2, the germline V gene (reference sequence) lists GTSNPN and SVGIG. In the case of this clone: This clone's antigen is unknown. It has no much larger one-base neighbor in the sample; base qualities were not kept.

Sequenced: peripheral blood. This sequence uses TRBV30 and TRBJ1-1; TRBD1 is possibly the D segment (5 matching bases). The origin of this receptor is a woman aged 40 to 50 with COVID-19, enrolled during active disease. Here the CDR3 is given as CAWGRQTEAFF. The nucleotide sequence reads TGTGCCTGGGGAAGACAGACCGAAGCTTTCTTT. When the CDR3 is completed using the reference TRBV30 and TRBJ1-1 genes on either side, the full variable domain is SQTIHQWPATLVQPVGSPLSLECTVEGTSNPNLYWYRQAAGRGLQLLFYSVGIGQISSEVPQNLSASRPQDRQFILSSKKLLLSDSGFYLCAWGRQTEAFFGQGTRLTVV.